The entry below describes one T cell receptor beta chain. Its antigen is currently unknown. The same CDR3 can be traced to other DNA sequences in this sample. Deep-level assay runs were performed. Sequencing used immunoSEQ multiplex PCR; TCRdb keeps in-frame clones, though not all of them. This table holds around 2,000,000 clones, 85% to 95% found once. The data stem from a study of shared clonotypes between healthy human individuals. CD45RO-negative, CCR7-positively selected cells formed the naive CD8 fraction, excluding terminally differentiated effector memory CD45RA+ cells. Germline V gene sequence: CDR1 SEHNR, CDR2 FQNEAQ (reference sequence). There are 15 residues in the CDR3. V was clipped by 5 bases and J by 0 bases; unmatched bases: 6. Study results and limitations: Unshared clonotypes carried lower generation probabilities than those common to all four donors.

This TCR came from a man between 18 and 35 years old in good health. The rearrangement uses TRBV7-9 and TRBJ1-1, with 7 positions matching TRBD1. Sequencing was done on a sample of naive CD8+ T cells sorted from blood. CDR3 coding DNA: TGTGCCAGCAGCGCTGGCCAGGGGGTGAACACTGAAGCTTTCTTT. Its protein is CASSAGQGVNTEAFF.